This T cell receptor beta chain is from a study of CD8 T cells in Susac syndrome (dated by TCRdb to between 2018 and 2021). As for the study more broadly: The study used repertoire sequencing to test whether antigen drove CD8+ T cell activation and differentiation in Susac syndrome. Clonality of the CD8+ T cell repertoire was compared between 11 to 12 healthy donors, roughly 14 Susac syndrome patients and roughly 16 multiple sclerosis patients. Overall results and qualifications from the work: The number of individuals in the TCR sequencing and HLA analysis was recognized as being relatively small.

V lost 1 base and J lost 6 bases; the stretch between them is 9 bases long. The germline V gene encodes CDR1 SEHNR and CDR2 FQNEAQ (reference sequence). The CDR3 runs 13 amino acids, cysteine and phenylalanine included. The DNA shown is the 39-base CDR3, in frame from base 1. RNA was extracted with the RNeasy kit and roughly 0.45 to 1 ug was reverse transcribed using random hexamers. The immunoSEQ multiplex PCR assay, which covers 54 Vbeta and 13 Jbeta segments, was used to amplify TCR beta CDR3 regions. PCR amplification bias was corrected using a synthetic template baseline for primer optimization and computational correction. Turning to the authors' computational methods: Reads were assigned to V, D and J genes according to IMGT and analyzed in immunoSEQ Analyzer, with only productive sequences retained. Clonality was computed as one minus Shannon entropy normalized by log2 of the number of productive unique sequences. Public and private clones were assessed among the 100 most prevalent clones of each patient and control. Susac-specific clones were defined as absent from healthy and MS cohorts, over a thousand published viral clones and other ImmuneACCESS disease sequences. TCRdb cleaned the public reads at Q25 with fastp, built clones with MiXCR and kept in-frame beta chains. Rows are combined by CDR3 protein, so each entry shows the most common genes and DNA. TCRdb, not the authors, supplied the V and J calls. This sample holds under 550,000 distinct CDR3 sequences; approximately 85% were observed only once. Together, the top ten hold about 0.12% of the sample.

Peripheral blood CD8+ and CD4+ T cells from healthy donors, Susac syndrome patients and multiple sclerosis patients were profiled by high-throughput TCR beta sequencing. Multiple sclerosis controls were treatment-naive patients with stable or active relapsing-remitting disease fulfilling revised McDonald criteria. Bulk CD8+ and CD4+ T cells were purified magnetically by negative isolation, whereas CD8+ TEMRA cells were enriched by FACS. Blood was collected in EDTA tubes and processed within 24 hours, with PBMCs isolated through density gradient centrifugation. PBMCs intended for TCR sequencing were cryopreserved in liquid nitrogen and were subsequently thawed in a 37 degrees C water bath. Purity of sorted or isolated CD4+, CD8+ and CD8+ TEMRA cells was at least 90%. About this clonotype itself: Its recognized antigen is unknown. Base quality data are lacking; no much larger clone is found one base away.

Sequencing was done on a sample of CD8+ T cells from PBMCs. The source is a human donor with multiple sclerosis. The rearrangement joined TRBV7-9 to TRBJ1-1; the D gene cannot be named for sure. The nucleotide sequence is TGTGCCAGCAGCTTAGTCGACACGCCTGAAGCTTTCTTT. Its protein is CASSLVDTPEAFF. The reference TRBV7-9 and TRBJ1-1 proteins fill in what lies around the CDR3, so the full variable domain reads DTGVSQNPRHKITKRGQNVTFRCDPISEHNRLYWYRQTLGQGPEFLTYFQNEAQLEKSRLLSDRFSAERPKGSFSTLEIQRTEQGDSAMYLCASSLVDTPEAFFGQGTRLTVV.